This T cell receptor beta chain derives from a study of cytomegalovirus exposure and HLA in healthy donors. Healthy bone marrow donors supplied every sample. Primers: 60 Vbeta forward and 13 Jbeta reverse. Data came from immunoSEQ multiplex PCR; TCRdb stores just in-frame clones and leaves some out. The table lists roughly 150,000 clones, about 70% of them singletons, with about 2% in the top ten. Points from the study as a whole: In a later analysis, compared with equally common non-associated chains, HLA-associated beta chains were more expanded. Another analysis was done later, and it associated more than 15,000 TCR beta sequences with HLA alleles at 0.05 false discovery rate. Sequence variants that were highly shared formed a cluster that was likely a sequencing artifact.

Comments on this clone: What it binds is not known.

CDR1 is MNHNS and CDR2 is SASEGT in the germline V gene. J lost 1 base, V lost 8 bases, and 5 bases had no gene match. The CDR3 is made up of 15 amino acids. Sequencing was done on a sample of PBMCs. The source is a woman aged 60-75 years in good health and CMV-seropositive. V gene TRBV6-1 combines with J gene TRBJ1-6; 7 bases match TRBD1. CDR3 amino acids: CASDTGESYNSPLHF. The CDR3 DNA follows: TGTGCCAGCGATACAGGGGAGTCCTATAATTCACCCCTCCACTTT.